Listed below are T cell receptor beta chains from one sample, sequenced in a study of T cells in Graves' hyperthyroidism and ophthalmopathy. TCRdb reprocessed the multiplex PCR reads via MiXCR and lists one record per CDR3 protein. Among roughly 200,000 distinct CDR3 sequences listed, less than 20% were seen once. Specimen: blood. The receptors were gathered from a woman aged 50 to 65 with Graves' hyperthyroidism. Both conserved end residues are part of each CDR3. Fields, in order: V gene, J gene, CDR3 protein.

v_gene: TRBV12-3/TRBV12-4; j_gene: TRBJ2-2; CDR3aa: CASNTLAGGAGELFF
v_gene: TRBV10-2; j_gene: TRBJ2-7; CDR3aa: CASSEGLAGDEQYF
v_gene: TRBV20-1; j_gene: TRBJ2-1; CDR3aa: CSARDPQATRDNEQFF
v_gene: TRBV6-2/TRBV6-3; j_gene: TRBJ2-1; CDR3aa: CASSYRDSYNEQFF
v_gene: TRBV19; j_gene: TRBJ2-2; CDR3aa: CASCGLAAQNTGELFF
v_gene: TRBV6-1; j_gene: TRBJ2-7; CDR3aa: CASSSLAVPPEQYF
v_gene: TRBV20-1; j_gene: TRBJ2-7; CDR3aa: CSASYPGTYEQYF
v_gene: TRBV3-1; j_gene: TRBJ2-1; CDR3aa: CASSQVSRGVYNEQFF
v_gene: TRBV29-1; j_gene: TRBJ2-3; CDR3aa: CSVVLAGLRDTQYF
v_gene: TRBV14; j_gene: TRBJ2-1; CDR3aa: CASSQSMNEQFF
v_gene: TRBV6-1; j_gene: TRBJ2-6; CDR3aa: CASSPVGQGISGANVLTF
v_gene: TRBV11-3; j_gene: TRBJ2-6; CDR3aa: CASSLVVGGRQASSGANVLTF
v_gene: TRBV6-1; j_gene: TRBJ2-5; CDR3aa: CASSPDGGGDPRETQYF
v_gene: TRBV7-8; j_gene: TRBJ2-1; CDR3aa: CASSLSLGEGNEQFF
v_gene: TRBV12-3/TRBV12-4; j_gene: TRBJ1-1; CDR3aa: CASSPQGVMNTEAFF
v_gene: TRBV19; j_gene: TRBJ2-1; CDR3aa: CASSIVREGAEQFF
v_gene: TRBV6-1; j_gene: TRBJ2-6; CDR3aa: CASTEVSGANVLTF
v_gene: TRBV30; j_gene: TRBJ2-5; CDR3aa: CAWSRNTAETQYF
v_gene: TRBV2; j_gene: TRBJ1-2; CDR3aa: CASRDLRGQVYGYTF
v_gene: TRBV27; j_gene: TRBJ1-5; CDR3aa: CASSPTRGPRQPQHF
v_gene: TRBV19; j_gene: TRBJ1-2; CDR3aa: CASSGGQIGYTF
v_gene: TRBV10-1; j_gene: TRBJ2-1; CDR3aa: CASSESWRGSYNEQFF
v_gene: TRBV7-9; j_gene: TRBJ2-3; CDR3aa: CASSSTSGQGARDTQYF
v_gene: TRBV12-3/TRBV12-4; j_gene: TRBJ1-3; CDR3aa: CASSKDRGAGNTIYF
v_gene: TRBV5-1; j_gene: TRBJ2-2; CDR3aa: CASSLDGGLAGILPNTGELFF
v_gene: TRBV5-1; j_gene: TRBJ1-3; CDR3aa: CASSLAGGAGSGNTIYF
v_gene: TRBV20-1; j_gene: TRBJ1-5; CDR3aa: CSATQGMANQPQHF
v_gene: TRBV20-1; j_gene: TRBJ2-7; CDR3aa: CSAADSGHEQYF
v_gene: TRBV20-1; j_gene: TRBJ1-2; CDR3aa: CSARDRTAQYYGYTF
v_gene: TRBV19; j_gene: TRBJ2-1; CDR3aa: CASSQPRTSGNLNEQFF
v_gene: TRBV7-9; j_gene: TRBJ1-4; CDR3aa: CASSFGQGGEKLFF
v_gene: TRBV4-1; j_gene: TRBJ1-4; CDR3aa: CASSQGGVSGEKLFF
v_gene: TRBV15; j_gene: TRBJ1-2; CDR3aa: CATSRGGQGYYGYTF
v_gene: TRBV7-6; j_gene: TRBJ2-7; CDR3aa: CASSSGQGVFSYEQYF
v_gene: TRBV6-1; j_gene: TRBJ2-1; CDR3aa: CASRGLAGGYNEQFF
v_gene: TRBV9; j_gene: TRBJ1-2; CDR3aa: CASSVAPGRSGGYTF
v_gene: TRBV28; j_gene: TRBJ2-5; CDR3aa: CASGWWGTQETQYF
v_gene: TRBV5-1; j_gene: TRBJ1-1; CDR3aa: CASSEQGSEAFF
v_gene: TRBV16; j_gene: TRBJ1-1; CDR3aa: CASSLTGATNTEAFF
v_gene: TRBV20-1; j_gene: TRBJ1-5; CDR3aa: CSARDSSRSVGQPQHF
v_gene: TRBV20-1; j_gene: TRBJ1-4; CDR3aa: CSARDSTNEKLFF
v_gene: TRBV28; j_gene: TRBJ2-7; CDR3aa: CASSLGSDFYEQYF
v_gene: TRBV29-1; j_gene: TRBJ1-2; CDR3aa: CSVENGEKPASGYTF
v_gene: TRBV5-1; j_gene: TRBJ1-2; CDR3aa: CASSLGDTYGYTF
v_gene: TRBV6-1; j_gene: TRBJ2-5; CDR3aa: CASIRRLGAGYFQETQYF
v_gene: TRBV6-1; j_gene: TRBJ2-1; CDR3aa: CASSTRAGGKFFLLDEQFF
v_gene: TRBV4-1; j_gene: TRBJ1-5; CDR3aa: CASSLGHGGNQPQHF
v_gene: TRBV19; j_gene: TRBJ2-7; CDR3aa: CASKATGSYEQYF
v_gene: TRBV2; j_gene: TRBJ1-3; CDR3aa: CASSVGRPVGNTIYF
v_gene: TRBV28; j_gene: TRBJ1-5; CDR3aa: CASSNPGQGAIQPQHF
v_gene: TRBV20-1; j_gene: TRBJ2-7; CDR3aa: CSARDGPYEQYF
v_gene: TRBV27; j_gene: TRBJ2-5; CDR3aa: CASSWGRRRETQYF
v_gene: TRBV30; j_gene: TRBJ1-4; CDR3aa: CAWSEGSNRGEKLFF
v_gene: TRBV12-3/TRBV12-4; j_gene: TRBJ1-1; CDR3aa: CASILSGTNTEAFF